This T cell receptor beta chain was sequenced in a study of blood T cell repertoires in COVID-19. For the study at large: From the United States, Italy and Spain came samples of acute and convalescent COVID-19. From T cells, B-cell-depleted T cells, or PBMCs came the material, which was cDNA or gDNA.

There are 15 residues in the CDR3. CDR1 is SGDLS and CDR2 is YYNGEE in the germline V gene. V lost 5 bases and J lost 7; bases outside the gene matches: 9. How the authors handled the data: Reference gene primers were amplified, and this amplification served to estimate nucleated cell counts. Produced via immunoSEQ multiplex PCR; TCRdb's table is partial and in-frame only. For V, J and clone size, that table is used; D and trimming come from the DNA. This sample yields around 79,000 clones, of which less than 90% are seen a single time; 9.1% belongs to the top ten. Sequenced input: peripheral blood. The genes are TRBV9 and TRBJ2-2; 9 nucleotides line up with TRBD2. The receptor's source is a human donor in a cohort sampled during active COVID-19. The DNA for the CDR3 is TGTGCCAGCAGGACCGGGACTAGCATTAGCGGGGAGCTGTTTTTT. As protein: CASRTGTSISGELFF.